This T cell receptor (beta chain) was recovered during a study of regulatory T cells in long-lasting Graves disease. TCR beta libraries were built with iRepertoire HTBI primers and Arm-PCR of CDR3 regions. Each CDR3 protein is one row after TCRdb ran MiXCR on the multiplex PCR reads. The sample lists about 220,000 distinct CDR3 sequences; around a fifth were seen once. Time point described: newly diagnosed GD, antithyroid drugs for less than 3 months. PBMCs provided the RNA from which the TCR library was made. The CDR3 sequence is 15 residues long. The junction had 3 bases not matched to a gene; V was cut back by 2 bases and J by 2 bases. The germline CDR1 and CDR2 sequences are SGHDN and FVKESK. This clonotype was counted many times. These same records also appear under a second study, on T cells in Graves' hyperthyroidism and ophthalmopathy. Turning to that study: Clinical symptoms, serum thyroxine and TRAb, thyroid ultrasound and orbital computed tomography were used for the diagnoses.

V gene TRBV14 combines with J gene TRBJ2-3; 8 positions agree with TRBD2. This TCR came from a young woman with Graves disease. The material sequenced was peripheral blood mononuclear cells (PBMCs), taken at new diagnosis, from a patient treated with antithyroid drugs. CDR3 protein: CASSQIAGPTDTQYF. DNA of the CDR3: TGTGCCAGCAGCCAAATAGCGGGACCCACAGATACGCAGTATTTT. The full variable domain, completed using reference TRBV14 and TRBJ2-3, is EAGVTQFPSHSVIEKGQTVTLRCDPISGHDNLYWYRRVMGKEIKFLLHFVKESKQDESGMPNNRFLAERTGGTYSTLKVQPAELEDSGVYFCASSQIAGPTDTQYFGPGTRLTVL.